The next 11 T cell receptor beta chains were all read from a single sample in a study of CXCR3-negative and CXCR3-positive naive CD8 T cells. The authors prepared UMI-labeled TRB cDNA libraries by 5' RACE. TCRdb reanalyzed the 5' RACE reads, giving one entry per CDR3 protein sequence and no DNA. This table lists approximately 88,000 distinct CDR3 sequences. Sequenced material: naive CXCR3- CD8+ T cells from blood. The subset is: CD45RO-CCR7+CD27+CD95- naive CD8+ T cells lacking CXCR3 (TNR3-). The origin of the receptors is a human donor in good health. Some clones in this sample may be carry-over from other donors' samples.

This CDR3 is CASSLRGAYNEQFF. V usage is TRBV11-3 and J usage is TRBJ2-1; TCRdb calls TRBD1, which cannot be checked without DNA. CDR1 and CDR2 from the germline V gene are SGHNT and YENEEA. The CDR3 runs to 14 residues.

The chain couples TRBV5-4 to TRBJ2-7; TCRdb's D call, TRBD1, is unchecked because there is no DNA. Germline loops: CDR1 SGHNT, CDR2 YYREEE (reference sequence). The CDR3 is made up of 15 amino acids. The CDR3 reads CASSSPGQGTYEQYF.

The chain uses TRBV20-1 and TRBJ2-1; TCRdb's D call of TRBD1 is untestable without DNA. This CDR3 has 15 amino acids. The germline V gene has CDR1 DFQATT and CDR2 SNEGSKA (reference sequence). The CDR3: CSARDLGDSYNEQFF.

The V call is TRBV6-1, the J call TRBJ1-1. The CDR3 extends over 13 amino acids. CDR1 is MNHNS, CDR2 SASEGT, per germline. CDR3 loop: CASRPWMNTEAFF.

The chain has TRBV7-3 and TRBJ2-1; TCRdb reports TRBD2, a call that lacks DNA to check it against. Germline CDR1 is SGHTA and CDR2 is FQGTGA. The CDR3 is 14 residues long. CDR3 in amino acids: CASSLEGFNNEQFF.

The rearrangement uses TRBV7-6 and TRBJ2-3. The CDR3 covers 16 residues. The germline V gene encodes CDR1 SGHVS and CDR2 FNYEAQ. Here the CDR3 reads CASSLGPAGGTDTQYF.

The chain uses TRBV5-1 and TRBJ2-1; the D gene TCRdb calls, TRBD2, cannot be checked with no DNA. Germline V gene lookup returns CDR1 SGHRS and CDR2 YFSETQ. The CDR3 length is 18 residues. The CDR3 spells CASSHSPPGASGNNEQFF.

The chain is built from TRBV20-1 and TRBJ2-3; TCRdb proposes TRBD2, but this gene call is untestable without DNA. Germline V lookup: CDR1 DFQATT, CDR2 SNEGSKA (reference sequence). The CDR3 sequence is 18 residues long. CDR3 region: CSARGLGTWAIRADTQYF.

The chain joins TRBV20-1 to TRBJ2-7; lacking DNA, the TRBD1 call made by TCRdb goes unchecked. Germline loops: CDR1 DFQATT, CDR2 SNEGSKA (reference sequence). The CDR3 has 15 amino acids. This CDR3 is CSADSRLASSYEQYF.

The J gene is TRBJ1-1, the V gene TRBV7-3; with no DNA, the TCRdb D assignment of TRBD1 cannot be verified. Germline CDR1 and CDR2: SGHTA and FQGTGA. The CDR3 contains 14 residues. CDR3 loop: CASSSGQGNTEAFF.

V is TRBV7-6 and J is TRBJ1-2; checking the TCRdb D call of TRBD1 is not possible without DNA. CDR3 length equals 15 residues. Germline V gene sequence: CDR1 SGHVS, CDR2 FNYEAQ. The CDR3 protein is CASSLAQGQGHGYTF.